This TCR beta chain was recorded in a study of blood T cell repertoires in COVID-19. Study-wide context: T cells, B-cell-depleted T cells, or PBMCs provided the cDNA or gDNA that served as material.

The junction had 7 bases not matched to a gene; V was cut back by 2 bases and J by 1 base. This CDR3 is 17 amino acids long. Germline values: CDR1 KGHSH, CDR2 LQKENI. In the source study's methods: Researchers report that nucleated cell counts were estimated from reference gene primer amplification. Libraries were prepared by immunoSEQ multiplex PCR; TCRdb keeps only in-frame clonotypes and omits some of them. V, J and clone size are taken as reported in that table, and D and trimming were inferred from the DNA itself. The sample lists 200,000 to 300,000 clones; over 80% were seen once. The V and J genes are TRBV18 and TRBJ1-2; TRBD1 aligns across 10 bases. The specimen was peripheral blood. The receptor was isolated from a woman aged 55-75 years with active or convalescent COVID-19. CDR3 region: CASSPATGGAGNYGYTF. The CDR3 DNA follows: TGTGCCAGCTCACCAGCGACAGGGGGCGCGGGTAACTATGGCTACACCTTC.